One sample yielded the 32 T cell receptor beta chains listed below, sequenced in a study of cytomegalovirus exposure and HLA in healthy donors. With 60 Vbeta and 13 Jbeta primers, the PCR was carried out. TCRdb's copy holds only in-frame clones and misses some; the assay was immunoSEQ multiplex PCR. The table has about 170,000 clones, about 75% seen once. Material for sequencing was PBMCs. These TCRs come from a female donor in good health and CMV-seronegative.

The chain combines TRBV19 with TRBJ2-2; possible D gene TRBD1, 6 bases. Germline CDR1 reads LNHDA; CDR2 reads SQIVND (reference sequence). The ends were cut back, 0 bases at V and 4 bases at J, with 6 bases in the middle. This CDR3 is built from 14 residues. The CDR3 protein is CASSIEGGTGELFF. As DNA, the CDR3 is TGTGCCAGTAGTATAGAAGGGGGCACCGGGGAGCTGTTTTTT.

The rearrangement uses TRBV14 and TRBJ2-3, with D unresolved. The CDR3 has 13 residues. Trimming took off 4 bases at V and 3 bases at J, with 8 bases between the two ends. Germline lookup yields CDR1 SGHDN and CDR2 FVKESK. CDR3 sequence reads: CASSPPTTDTQYF. CDR3 bases: TGTGCCAGCAGCCCACCCACTACAGATACGCAGTATTTT.

The J gene is TRBJ1-2, the V gene TRBV18; 7 bases agree with TRBD1. The junction had 5 bases not matched to a gene; V was cut back by 5 bases and J by 2 bases. The V gene's germline CDR1 is KGHSH and CDR2 LQKENI. The length of the CDR3 is 14 residues. The CDR3 loop is CASSGGTENYGYTF. In DNA form, the CDR3 reads TGTGCCAGCTCAGGAGGGACAGAGAACTATGGCTACACCTTC. The full variable domain, with the rest looked up from reference TRBV18 and TRBJ1-2, is NAGVMQNPRHLVRRRGQEARLRCSPMKGHSHVYWYRQLPEEGLKFMVYLQKENIIDESGMPKERFSAEFPKEGPSILRIQQVVRGDSAAYFCASSGGTENYGYTFGSGTRLTVV.

Here the CDR3 reads CAGGLAGVWTGELFF. CDR3 nucleotides: TGTGCCGGGGGTTTAGCGGGAGTATGGACCGGGGAGCTGTTTTTT. The chain links TRBV6-1 to TRBJ2-2, with 9 bases fitting TRBD2. With V trimmed by 11 bases and J by 5 bases, 12 bases remained unmatched. This CDR3 is 15 amino acids long. Germline-derived CDR1 and CDR2 are MNHNS and SASEGT.

This chain joins TRBV30 and TRBJ2-2, with D unresolved. The CDR3 consists of 12 residues. The germline gives CDR1 GTSNPN, CDR2 SVGIG (reference sequence). Trimming cost V 5 bases and J 3 bases, with 7 bases left between them. The CDR3 DNA follows: TGTGCCTGGGACTTTTACACCGGGGAGCTGTTTTTT. Translated: CAWDFYTGELFF. Full variable domain (rest looked up from reference TRBV30 and TRBJ2-2): SQTIHQWPATLVQPVGSPLSLECTVEGTSNPNLYWYRQAAGRGLQLLFYSVGIGQISSEVPQNLSASRPQDRQFILSSKKLLLSDSGFYLCAWDFYTGELFFGEGSRLTVL.

The chain employs TRBV2 and TRBJ2-7; 7 positions match TRBD2. V lost 5 bases to trimming and J lost 0 bases; unmatched junction nucleotides: 4. The CDR3 sequence is 14 residues long. The germline gives CDR1 SNHLY, CDR2 FYNNEI. This chain's CDR3 is CASSLAVRSYEQYF. CDR3 bases: TGTGCCAGCAGTCTAGCGGTCCGCTCCTACGAGCAGTACTTC.

The rearrangement uses TRBV27 and TRBJ1-2, with D perhaps matching TRBD1 (5 bases). This CDR3 region has 14 residues. The germline V and J ends were trimmed by 6 bases and 6 bases, with 17 bases remaining between them. CDR1 is MNHEY and CDR2 is SMNVEV in the germline V gene (reference sequence). This CDR3 is CASRALGGGNGYTF. The CDR3 DNA sequence: TGTGCCAGCAGGGCCCTCGGGGGTGGTAATGGCTACACCTTC.

This clone was detected once. The rearrangement uses TRBV4-1 and TRBJ1-5; D possibly corresponds to TRBD1 (6 bases). Trimming pared 4 bases from V and 0 bases from J, leaving 10 bases between. CDR3 length: 15 amino acids. The germline V gene has CDR1 MGHRA and CDR2 YSYEKL. CDR3 region: CASSPWTASNQPQHF. CDR3 in DNA: TGCGCCAGCAGCCCCTGGACAGCTAGCAATCAGCCCCAGCATTTT.

Only a few counts were recorded for this clone. The chain is built from TRBV6-5 and TRBJ1-5, with D possibly matching TRBD1 (5 bases). Germline V CDR1 and CDR2: MNHEY, SVGAGI. Trimming stripped 4 bases from V and 4 bases from J, with 11 bases between. CDR3 size: 14 residues. The CDR3 region has the DNA TGTGCCAGCAGTTCGAGCAGGGCTAATCAGCCCCAGCATTTT. Translation: CASSSSRANQPQHF.

This chain connects TRBV18 to TRBJ2-1; 16 bases are shared with TRBD2. The CDR3 has 16 residues. Germline trimming cut 3 bases from V and 7 bases from J; bases unmatched to any gene: 3. Germline V gene lookup returns CDR1 KGHSH and CDR2 LQKENI. The CDR3 DNA follows: TGTGCCAGCTCACCGGGACTAGCGGGGGGGTGGAATGAGCAGTTCTTC. Translating it yields CASSPGLAGGWNEQFF.

To note about this clone: One end of the junction varies from germline; a read error may be responsible. The chain recombines TRBV7-9 with TRBJ1-5, with D maybe TRBD1 (5 bases). There are 16 residues in the CDR3. The germline V gene encodes CDR1 SEHNR and CDR2 FQNEAQ (reference sequence). The CDR3 loop is CSSSSLGSGGDQPQHF. The CDR3 DNA is TGTTCCAGCAGCTCTTTGGGGAGCGGGGGAGATCAGCCCCAGCATTTT. The full variable domain, in which reference TRBV7-9 and TRBJ1-5 provide the parts outside the CDR3, is DTGVSQNPRHKITKRGQNVTFRCDPISEHNRLYWYRQTLGQGPEFLTYFQNEAQLEKSRLLSDRFSAERPKGSFSTLEIQRTEQGDSAMYLCSSSSLGSGGDQPQHFGDGTRLSIL.

The V and J genes are TRBV7-9 and TRBJ1-2; TRBD1 aligns across 7 bases. The CDR3 runs to 16 residues. V shed 4 bases, J shed 1 base, and the junction held 9 bases outside the gene matches. Germline assignment: CDR1 SEHNR and CDR2 FQNEAQ (reference sequence). The CDR3 DNA is TGTGCCAGCAGCTGGGGGTCAGGGGGGCTTAACTATGGCTACACCTTC. It specifies CASSWGSGGLNYGYTF.

The CDR3 loop reads CASSDPSGGRDEQYF. The CDR3 nucleotides read TGCGCCAGCAGTGACCCGAGCGGGGGGAGGGACGAGCAGTACTTC. The chain recombines TRBV10-2 with TRBJ2-5, with 9 bases fitting TRBD2. The assigned J gene may be wrong: the sequence end matches TRBJ2-7 better. The germline CDR1 and CDR2 sequences are WSHSY and SAAADI. CDR3 size: 15 residues.

This sequence joins TRBV18 and TRBJ2-3; possible D gene TRBD2, 6 bases. CDR1 is KGHSH and CDR2 is LQKENI in the germline V gene. The CDR3 sequence is 15 residues long. V was clipped by 0 bases and J by 0 bases, with 7 bases between them. As DNA, the CDR3 is TGTGCCAGCTCACCACCGGCGGGAAGCACAGATACGCAGTATTTT. Protein product: CASSPPAGSTDTQYF. Full variable domain (remainder filled in from reference TRBV18 and TRBJ2-3): NAGVMQNPRHLVRRRGQEARLRCSPMKGHSHVYWYRQLPEEGLKFMVYLQKENIIDESGMPKERFSAEFPKEGPSILRIQQVVRGDSAAYFCASSPPAGSTDTQYFGPGTRLTVL.

This chain connects TRBV7-8 to TRBJ2-4; 8 bases agree with TRBD2. The CDR3 is 16 residues long. V was pared by 1 base and J by 1 base, with 3 bases of the junction left unmatched. Germline V gives CDR1 SGHVS, CDR2 FQNEAQ. CDR3 sequence reads: CASSLVGGRAKNIQYF. DNA for the CDR3: TGTGCCAGCAGCTTAGTTGGCGGGAGGGCCAAAAACATTCAGTACTTC.

J is TRBJ1-1 and V is TRBV5-1, with D possibly TRBD1 on 5 matching bases. Looked up from germline, CDR1 is SGHRS and CDR2 is YFSETQ. CDR3 length equals 13 residues. The V gene lost 7 bases and the J gene lost 6 bases, with 16 bases spanning the gap. The CDR3: CASAGAGPPEAFF. In nucleotides, the CDR3 is TGCGCCAGCGCCGGGGCGGGGCCCCCTGAAGCTTTCTTT. Filled out from reference TRBV5-1 and TRBJ1-1, the complete variable domain reads KAGVTQTPRYLIKTRGQQVTLSCSPISGHRSVSWYQQTPGQGLQFLFEYFSETQRNKGNFPGRFSGRQFSNSRSEMNVSTLELGDSALYLCASAGAGPPEAFFGQGTRLTVV.

The CDR3 nucleotides are TGTGCCAGCGATGGGCTAGCGGGAGTCGATGAGCAGTTCTTC. Its protein product is CASDGLAGVDEQFF. The chain employs TRBV6-1 and TRBJ2-1; 10 bases line up with TRBD2. V shed 8 bases, J shed 8 bases, and the junction held 9 bases outside the gene matches. This CDR3 region has 14 residues. The germline V gene has CDR1 MNHNS and CDR2 SASEGT.

This rearrangement joins TRBV5-6 to TRBJ1-1, with D tentatively TRBD1 (5 bases). Per the germline V gene, CDR1 is SGHDT and CDR2 is YYEEEE. V was shortened by 0 bases and J by 4 bases, with 16 bases between the two germline ends. The CDR3 has 16 residues. The CDR3 spells CASSLVQGLVGTEAFF. The CDR3 DNA sequence: TGTGCCAGCAGCTTGGTCCAGGGATTGGTAGGCACTGAAGCTTTCTTT.

V gene TRBV19 combines with J gene TRBJ1-1; TRBD1 might be the D (5 bases). The CDR3 loop spans 14 amino acids. Trimming shortened V by 2 bases and J by 2 bases, and 9 bases separated the two germline ends. Germline V gene lookup returns CDR1 LNHDA and CDR2 SQIVND (reference sequence). The DNA for the CDR3 is TGTGCCAGTAGTATACAACAGGCCAACACTGAAGCTTTCTTT. It yields the protein CASSIQQANTEAFF.

The rearrangement joins TRBV5-6 to TRBJ2-1; TRBD1 matches at 10 bases. The V segment lost 5 bases and the J segment 4 bases; nucleotides outside the gene matches: 9. This CDR3 comprises 16 residues. CDR1 and CDR2 (germline): SGHDT, YYEEEE. This chain's CDR3 is CASRVLGTGDYNEQFF. The DNA for the CDR3 is TGTGCCAGCAGAGTCTTAGGGACAGGGGATTACAATGAGCAGTTCTTC.

The chain is built from TRBV29-1 and TRBJ2-5; 7 bases fit TRBD1. V gave up 1 base and J gave up 4 bases; unmatched junction bases: 6. From germline, CDR1 is SQVTM and CDR2 ANQGSEA. The length of the CDR3 is 14 residues. Here the CDR3 reads CSVEGPQGRETQYF. For the CDR3, the DNA is TGCAGCGTTGAAGGCCCACAGGGGCGAGAGACCCAGTACTTC.

The chain is built from TRBV20-1 and TRBJ1-2; D not certain. The CDR3 sequence is 11 residues long. Trimming took off 5 bases at V and 3 bases at J, with 7 bases between the two ends. From germline, CDR1 is DFQATT and CDR2 SNEGSKA (reference sequence). The CDR3 DNA reads as TGCAGTGCTCCTAGGTACTATGGCTACACCTTC. Translated, it gives CSAPRYYGYTF.

The rearrangement links TRBV5-1 to TRBJ2-7, with 8 bases lining up with TRBD2. The ends lost 3 bases at V and 0 bases at J; junction bases unmatched: 2. Germline loops: CDR1 SGHRS, CDR2 YFSETQ. This CDR3 spans 14 amino acids. The CDR3 region is CASSSGGVSYEQYF. The CDR3 DNA follows: TGCGCCAGCAGCTCGGGGGGGGTCTCCTACGAGCAGTACTTC.

The chain recombines TRBV25-1 with TRBJ2-1, with a possible D match to TRBD2 (5 bases). The V end lost 10 bases, the J end lost 0 bases, and 16 bases lay between the germline ends. This CDR3 is built from 15 residues. Germline CDR1 is MGHDK and CDR2 is SYGVNS. CDR3 nucleotide sequence: TGTGCCACCCGAGATGCGGGCCTCTCCTACAATGAGCAGTTCTTC. Encoded protein: CATRDAGLSYNEQFF.

This clone came up a few times. The chain couples TRBV7-8 to TRBJ1-5; D gene unclear. The CDR3 is 14 amino acids. From germline, CDR1 is SGHVS and CDR2 FQNEAQ. The V end lost 1 base, the J end lost 7 bases, and 11 bases lay between the germline ends. Here the CDR3 DNA reads TGTGCCAGCAGCTTAGTCCCTTCTACCCAGCCCCAGCATTTT. Its translation: CASSLVPSTQPQHF.

The chain uses TRBV6-1 and TRBJ1-2, with D tentatively TRBD1 (6 bases). Trimming left V 5 bases short and J 10 bases short, with 20 bases between. CDR3 size: 14 residues. Germline V gives CDR1 MNHNS, CDR2 SASEGT. CDR3 coding DNA: TGTGCCAGCAGTCCCCGAGGGGGTTTGGTAGACTACACCTTC. Translating it yields CASSPRGGLVDYTF.

The CDR3 is CASSGADSVVDEQFF. In DNA form, the CDR3 reads TGTGCCAGCTCAGGTGCGGATAGTGTCGTCGATGAGCAGTTCTTC. The gene calls are TRBV18 and TRBJ2-1; D not resolved. The CDR3 consists of 15 residues. The V gene lost 5 bases and the J gene lost 8 bases, with 19 bases spanning the gap. CDR1 and CDR2 from the germline V gene are KGHSH and LQKENI.

The chain uses TRBV7-9 and TRBJ1-1; perhaps TRBD1 as D (6 bases). CDR3 size: 17 residues. Germline V gene sequence: CDR1 SEHNR, CDR2 FQNEAQ (reference sequence). V was shortened by 4 bases and J by 4 bases, with 22 bases between the two germline ends. The CDR3 loop is CASSSGTISQGSTEAFF. The CDR3 nucleotides read TGTGCCAGCAGCTCCGGAACGATTAGCCAGGGGAGCACTGAAGCTTTCTTT.

This clone was seen a single time. The chain has TRBV19 and TRBJ2-1; 7 bases match TRBD1. This CDR3 region has 15 residues. Germline CDR1 reads LNHDA; CDR2 reads SQIVND (reference sequence). Trimming at V came to 9 bases and at J to 6 bases, leaving 14 bases not matched to a gene. CDR3 loop: CASSQTGLVTNEQFF. DNA of the CDR3: TGTGCCAGCTCTCAGACAGGGCTAGTGACCAATGAGCAGTTCTTC.

The V and J genes are TRBV6-1 and TRBJ1-6; D is undetermined. Germline V gene lookup returns CDR1 MNHNS and CDR2 SASEGT. V was shortened by 6 bases and J by 6 bases, with 12 bases between the two germline ends. CDR3 length: 14 amino acids. The CDR3 nucleotides are TGTGCCAGCAGCCTACATGAGGGTAATTCACCCCTCCACTTT. This gives the protein CASSLHEGNSPLHF.

The chain uses TRBV2 and TRBJ2-7; a weak D match, TRBD2 (5 bases). There are 12 residues in the CDR3. V was cut by 10 bases and J by 0 bases, with 10 bases left in between. Germline V gene lookup returns CDR1 SNHLY and CDR2 FYNNEI. The CDR3 DNA is TGTGCCACCGAGGGTCCCTCCTACGAGCAGTACTTC. This gives the protein CATEGPSYEQYF.

The V call is TRBV5-6, the J call TRBJ2-7, with D possibly TRBD2 on 5 matching bases. The CDR3 is 13 residues long. Trimming shortened V by 4 bases and J by 8 bases, and 16 bases separated the two germline ends. Per the germline V gene, CDR1 is SGHDT and CDR2 is YYEEEE. The CDR3 nucleotides read TGTGCCAGCAGCGGAGGTTCAACCCCTCAGCAGTACTTC. It specifies CASSGGSTPQQYF.